This T cell receptor beta chain is drawn from a study of T cell repertoires in cytomegalovirus infection. As for the study in general: CMV infection together with matching HLA type was indicated by public TCR beta signatures.

Germline V gene data show CDR1 as LNHNV and CDR2 as YYDKDF (reference sequence). CDR3 size: 14 residues. Germline trimming cut 2 bases from V and 2 bases from J; bases unmatched to any gene: 3. Study results and limitations: HLA-C-restricted, CMV-specific TCR beta clonotypes were dominant ex vivo. Adding up the frequency of public TCR beta families identified people who carried CMV plus the relevant HLA.

TCRdb itself ran the reads through MiXCR, one entry per CDR3 protein. This table holds roughly 140,000 distinct CDR3 sequences, around 24% found once. This clonotype has a handful of counts. The antigen is unknown. The sequence was obtained from a human donor in good health (CMV status not recorded). Some clones in this sample may be carry-over from other donors' samples. Material: PBMCs. The V gene is TRBV15, the J gene TRBJ2-7, with TRBD1 identical over 7 bases. CDR3 in amino acids: CATSRKGAAYEQYF. CDR3 DNA sequence: TGTGCCACCAGCAGAAAGGGGGCGGCCTACGAGCAGTACTTC.